Listed below are T cell receptor beta chains from one sample, sequenced in a study of cytomegalovirus exposure and HLA in healthy donors. This table comes from immunoSEQ multiplex PCR, and its TCRdb copy is limited to in-frame clones, with some not included. The sample carries over 150,000 clones, just over 85% recorded once. The specimen was PBMCs. These receptors all stem from a human donor in good health. The CDR3 runs from the conserved cysteine through the conserved F or W. The D gene is left open where the match is weak. Some rows have no size entry. The others give once, few or many, or a class for an expanded clone.

clone size	J gene	D gene	V gene	CDR3 DNA	CDR3 protein
NA	TRBJ2-1	NA	TRBV18	TGTGCCAGTTCTAGCGACTACAATGAGCAGTTCTTC	CASSSDYNEQFF
NA	TRBJ1-2	NA	TRBV9	TGTGCCAGCAGCGGATACAGGGTGAGGTACTATGGCTACACCTTC	CASSGYRVRYYGYTF
once	TRBJ2-1	TRBD2	TRBV4-2	TGTGCCAGCAGCCAAGAAGTAGCGGGAGGGTACAATGAGCAGTTCTTC	CASSQEVAGGYNEQFF
NA	TRBJ1-1	NA	TRBV4-1	TGCGCCAGCAGCCAAGAGGGGGCGATGTACACTGAAGCTTTCTTT	CASSQEGAMYTEAFF
NA	TRBJ2-2	NA	TRBV5-1	TGCGCCAGCGTTTTTGAGAGCAGGATTGGCGGGGAGCTGTTTTTT	CASVFESRIGGELFF
NA	TRBJ2-7	TRBD2	TRBV18	TGTGCCAGCTCACTAGGGCTAGCGGGGGGACCCTACGAGCAGTACTTC	CASSLGLAGGPYEQYF
NA	TRBJ2-4	NA	TRBV7-6	TGTGCCAGCAGCTTAACCGATGACAGCGTTCAGTACTTC	CASSLTDDSVQYF
NA	TRBJ2-5	TRBD2	TRBV5-1	TGCGCCAGCAGTCCAATGACTAGCGGTGTTACCGAGACCCAGTACTTC	CASSPMTSGVTETQYF
NA	TRBJ1-1	NA	TRBV11-3	TGTGCCAGCAGCTTCCAGGGGAATACTGAAGCTTTCTTT	CASSFQGNTEAFF
NA	TRBJ1-2	TRBD1	TRBV5-4	TGTGCCAGCAGCTCATTTGACAGGGACGACTATGGCTACACCTTC	CASSSFDRDDYGYTF
NA	TRBJ1-5	NA	TRBV30	TGTGCCTGGAGTACAGGCAAGTTCAATCAGCCCCAGCATTTT	CAWSTGKFNQPQHF
NA	TRBJ2-5	TRBD1	TRBV5-1	TGCGCCAGCAGCTTGACAGGGGTTGGGACCCAGTACTTC	CASSLTGVGTQYF
NA	TRBJ1-1	TRBD1	TRBV19	TGTGCCAGTAGTATCCCAAGACAGGGGACCTATGAAGCTTTCTTT	CASSIPRQGTYEAFF
NA	TRBJ1-2	TRBD1	TRBV6-5	TGTGCCAGCACCCAGGGGGCGCTTGGAAACTATGGCTACACCTTC	CASTQGALGNYGYTF
NA	TRBJ2-3	NA	TRBV6-5	TGTGCCAGCAGTCTCAGAAGATGGGATACGCAGTATTTT	CASSLRRWDTQYF
few	TRBJ2-3	NA	TRBV6-5	TGTGCCAGCGGCTACCAGACTGATACGCAGTATTTT	CASGYQTDTQYF
NA	TRBJ2-2	NA	TRBV7-2	TGTGCCAGCAGCCCACAACAGGGATGGTCGAACACCGGGGAGCTGTTTTTT	CASSPQQGWSNTGELFF
NA	TRBJ2-5	NA	TRBV5-6	TGTGCCAGCAGCTACGGGACACGGCAAGAGACCCAGTACTTC	CASSYGTRQETQYF
NA	TRBJ2-4	TRBD1	TRBV2	TGTGCCAGCAGTGAAGAGAGGGGGCTAACCAAAAACATTCAGTACTTC	CASSEERGLTKNIQYF
NA	TRBJ2-7	TRBD1	TRBV6-6	TGTGCCAGCAGTTACCCGCCGGGACAGGGACTTAGGCAGTACTTC	CASSYPPGQGLRQYF
NA	TRBJ2-5	TRBD2	TRBV7-2	TGTGCCAGCAGCTTCAGGGGTACTAGCGGGGGAGAGACCCAGTACTTC	CASSFRGTSGGETQYF
once	TRBJ2-2	TRBD2	TRBV30	TGTGCCTGGAGTGTCCTGATAGCGGGAGCCGGGGAGCTGTTTTTT	CAWSVLIAGAGELFF
once	TRBJ2-7	NA	TRBV27	TGTGCCAGCAGTTCGCGGGCTTCCGAGCAGTACTTC	CASSSRASEQYF
NA	TRBJ2-3	TRBD1	TRBV7-3	TGTGCCAGCAGTCTGGCCTCACCGGGACAGGGGGCTAGCACAGATACGCAGTATTTT	CASSLASPGQGASTDTQYF
NA	TRBJ1-4	TRBD1	TRBV5-6	TGTGCCAGCAGCCTCAGCCGGGACAGGGGGGAAAAACTGTTTTTT	CASSLSRDRGEKLFF
once	TRBJ2-7	NA	TRBV4-1	TGCGCCAGCAGCCAAGATCTGGCGGGCTCGCAGTACTTC	CASSQDLAGSQYF
NA	TRBJ1-5	NA	TRBV4-1	TGCGCCAGCAGCCCCTGGGGAGTTAAGAGCAATCAGCCCCAGCATTTT	CASSPWGVKSNQPQHF
NA	TRBJ2-1	TRBD2	TRBV11-2	TGTGCCAGCAGACGACTAGCGGGACGGTACAATGAGCAGTTCTTC	CASRRLAGRYNEQFF
NA	TRBJ2-2	TRBD1	TRBV6-1	TGTGCCAGCAGTGAAATGGGACAGAGCTGGAGACCTGCCGCCGGGGAGCTGTTTTTT	CASSEMGQSWRPAAGELFF
NA	TRBJ2-2	TRBD1	TRBV11-2	TGTGCCAGCAGCTTTACAGGGGGCGCGGGCACCGGGGAGCTGTTTTTT	CASSFTGGAGTGELFF
NA	TRBJ1-1	TRBD1	TRBV6-5	TGTGCCAGCAGCAGAACAGGGGAAGGTGAAGCTTTCTTT	CASSRTGEGEAFF
NA	TRBJ2-7	NA	TRBV2	TGTGCCAGCAACTCCCCTGGCGGATACGAGCAGTACTTC	CASNSPGGYEQYF
few	TRBJ2-7	TRBD1	TRBV19	TGTGCCAGTAGTATAGGCTTTTCGAGACAGGGAAACTACGAGCAGTACTTC	CASSIGFSRQGNYEQYF
NA	TRBJ1-4	NA	TRBV5-4	TGTGCCAGCAGCTTGGCTCAGGGCTTGGGGGAAAAACTGTTTTTT	CASSLAQGLGEKLFF
few	TRBJ1-1	NA	TRBV19	TGTGCCACCGCGGACAGACAGAACACTGAAGCTTTCTTT	CATADRQNTEAFF
NA	TRBJ2-1	NA	TRBV7-9	TGTGCCGGCGCTAGAGAGGTCGGTGAGCAGTTCTTC	CAGAREVGEQFF
NA	TRBJ2-5	NA	TRBV5-1	TGCGCCAGCAGCTTGTCGGCGGCCCCAGAGGAGGACCAGTACTTC	CASSLSAAPEEDQYF